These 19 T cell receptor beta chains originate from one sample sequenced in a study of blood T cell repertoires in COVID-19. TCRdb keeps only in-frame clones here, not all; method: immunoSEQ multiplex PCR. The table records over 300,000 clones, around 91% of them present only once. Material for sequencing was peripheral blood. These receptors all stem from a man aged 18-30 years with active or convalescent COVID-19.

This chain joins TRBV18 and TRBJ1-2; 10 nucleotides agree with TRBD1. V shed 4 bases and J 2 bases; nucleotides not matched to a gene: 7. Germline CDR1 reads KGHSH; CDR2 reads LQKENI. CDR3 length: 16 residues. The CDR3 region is CASSRAAGQGNYGYTF. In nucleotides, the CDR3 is TGTGCCAGCTCACGGGCGGCGGGACAGGGGAACTATGGCTACACCTTC.

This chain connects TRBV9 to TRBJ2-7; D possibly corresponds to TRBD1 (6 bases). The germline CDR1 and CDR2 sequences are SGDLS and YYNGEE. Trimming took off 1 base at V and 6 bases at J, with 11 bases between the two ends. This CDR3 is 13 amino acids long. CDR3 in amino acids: CASSVQTGLEQYF. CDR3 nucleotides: TGTGCCAGCAGCGTACAAACAGGGCTCGAGCAGTACTTC.

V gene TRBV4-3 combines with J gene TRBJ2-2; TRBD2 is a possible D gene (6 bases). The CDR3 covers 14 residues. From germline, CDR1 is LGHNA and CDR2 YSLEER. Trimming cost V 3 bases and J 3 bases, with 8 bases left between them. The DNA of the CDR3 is TGCGCCAGCAGCCAGGGGGGAGACACCGGGGAGCTGTTTTTT. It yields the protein CASSQGGDTGELFF.

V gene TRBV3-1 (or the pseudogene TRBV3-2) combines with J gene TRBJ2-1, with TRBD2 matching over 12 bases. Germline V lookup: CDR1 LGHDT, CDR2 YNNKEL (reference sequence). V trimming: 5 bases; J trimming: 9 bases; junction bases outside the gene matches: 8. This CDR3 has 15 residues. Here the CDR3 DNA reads TGTGCCAGCAGCTACGGACTAGCGGGATTGGGTGAGCAGTTCTTC. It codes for CASSYGLAGLGEQFF.

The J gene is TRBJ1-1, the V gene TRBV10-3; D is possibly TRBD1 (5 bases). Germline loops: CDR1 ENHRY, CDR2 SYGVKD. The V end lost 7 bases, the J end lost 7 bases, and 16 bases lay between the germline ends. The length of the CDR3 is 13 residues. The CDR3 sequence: CAITEAGVGEAFF. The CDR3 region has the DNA TGTGCCATCACAGAGGCGGGGGTTGGTGAAGCTTTCTTT.

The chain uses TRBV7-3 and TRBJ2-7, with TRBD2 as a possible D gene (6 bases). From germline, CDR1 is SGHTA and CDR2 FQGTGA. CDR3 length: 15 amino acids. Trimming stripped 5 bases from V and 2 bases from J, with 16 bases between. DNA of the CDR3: TGTGCCAGCAGCCCCTCCGGGACTTCTACCTACGAGCAGTACTTC. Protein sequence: CASSPSGTSTYEQYF.

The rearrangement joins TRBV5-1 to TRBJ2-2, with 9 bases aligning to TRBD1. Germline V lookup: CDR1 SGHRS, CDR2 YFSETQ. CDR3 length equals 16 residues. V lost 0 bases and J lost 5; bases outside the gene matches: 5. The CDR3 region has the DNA TGCGCCAGCAGCTTGGCGGGACAGGGAAAAACCGGGGAGCTGTTTTTT. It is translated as CASSLAGQGKTGELFF.

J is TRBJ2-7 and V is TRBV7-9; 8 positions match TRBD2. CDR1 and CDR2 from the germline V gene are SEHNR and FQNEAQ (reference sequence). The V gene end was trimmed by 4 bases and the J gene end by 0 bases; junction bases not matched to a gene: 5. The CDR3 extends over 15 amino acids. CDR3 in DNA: TGTGCCAGCAGCTGGGAGGCGGGGGGCTCCTACGAGCAGTACTTC. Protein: CASSWEAGGSYEQYF.

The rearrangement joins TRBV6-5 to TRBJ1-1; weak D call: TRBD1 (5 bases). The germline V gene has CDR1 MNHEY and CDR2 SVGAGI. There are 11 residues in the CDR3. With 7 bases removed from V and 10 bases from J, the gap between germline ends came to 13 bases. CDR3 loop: CASTYGGAAFF. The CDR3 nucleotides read TGTGCCAGCACCTACGGGGGTGCAGCTTTCTTT.

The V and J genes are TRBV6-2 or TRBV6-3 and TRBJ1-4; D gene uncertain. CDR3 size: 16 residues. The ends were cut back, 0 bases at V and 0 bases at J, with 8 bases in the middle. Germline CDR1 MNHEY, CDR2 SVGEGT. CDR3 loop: CASSYSMSTTNEKLFF. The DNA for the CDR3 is TGTGCCAGCAGTTACTCGATGTCTACAACTAATGAAAAACTGTTTTTT.

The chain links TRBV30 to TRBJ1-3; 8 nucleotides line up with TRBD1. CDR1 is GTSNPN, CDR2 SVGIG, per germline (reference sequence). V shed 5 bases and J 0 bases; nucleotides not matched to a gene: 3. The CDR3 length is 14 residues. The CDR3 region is CAWSGTGSGNTIYF. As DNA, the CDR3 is TGTGCCTGGTCCGGGACAGGCTCTGGAAACACCATATATTTT.

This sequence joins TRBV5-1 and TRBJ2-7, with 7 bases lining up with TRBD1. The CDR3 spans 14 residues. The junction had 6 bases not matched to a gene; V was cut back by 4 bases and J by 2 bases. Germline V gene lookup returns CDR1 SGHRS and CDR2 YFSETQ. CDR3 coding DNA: TGCGCCAGCAGCACTGGACAGGCAGCCTACGAGCAGTACTTC. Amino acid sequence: CASSTGQAAYEQYF.

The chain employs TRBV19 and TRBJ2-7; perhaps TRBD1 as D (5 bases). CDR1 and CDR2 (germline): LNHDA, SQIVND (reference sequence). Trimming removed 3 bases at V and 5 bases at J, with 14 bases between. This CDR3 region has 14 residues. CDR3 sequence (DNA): TGTGCCAGTAGTATGGGTAGGGGATTCAACGAGCAGTACTTC. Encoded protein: CASSMGRGFNEQYF.

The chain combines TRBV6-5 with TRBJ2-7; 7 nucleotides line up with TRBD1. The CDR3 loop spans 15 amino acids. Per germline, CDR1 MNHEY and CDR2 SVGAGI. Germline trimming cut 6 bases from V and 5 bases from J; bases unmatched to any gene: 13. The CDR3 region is CASRQNRQGLHEQYF. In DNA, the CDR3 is TGTGCCAGCAGACAAAATAGACAGGGTCTCCACGAGCAGTACTTC.

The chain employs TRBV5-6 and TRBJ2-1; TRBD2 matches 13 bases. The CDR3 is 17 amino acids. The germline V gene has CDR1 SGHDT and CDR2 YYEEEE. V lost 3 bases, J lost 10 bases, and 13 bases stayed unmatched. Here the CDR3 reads CASSSQRTSGRAIEQFF. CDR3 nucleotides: TGTGCCAGCAGCTCACAAAGAACTAGCGGGAGGGCCATAGAGCAGTTCTTC.

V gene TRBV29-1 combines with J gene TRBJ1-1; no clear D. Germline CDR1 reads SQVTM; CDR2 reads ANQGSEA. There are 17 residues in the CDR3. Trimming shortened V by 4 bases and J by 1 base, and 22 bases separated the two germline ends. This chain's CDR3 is CSVAPPLGPRENTEAFF. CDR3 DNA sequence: TGCAGCGTTGCCCCCCCTCTAGGGCCCCGGGAGAACACTGAAGCTTTCTTT.

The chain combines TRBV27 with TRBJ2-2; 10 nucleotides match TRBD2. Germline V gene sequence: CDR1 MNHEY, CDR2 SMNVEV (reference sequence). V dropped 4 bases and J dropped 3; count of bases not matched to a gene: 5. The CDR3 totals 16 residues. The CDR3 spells CASSWVGLADTGELFF. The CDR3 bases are TGTGCCAGCAGTTGGGTCGGACTAGCGGACACCGGGGAGCTGTTTTTT.

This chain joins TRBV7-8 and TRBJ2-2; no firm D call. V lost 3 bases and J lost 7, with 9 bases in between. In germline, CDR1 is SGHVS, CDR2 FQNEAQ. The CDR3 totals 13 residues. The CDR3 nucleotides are TGTGCCAGCAGCTTCTTAGCTGGCGGGGAGCTGTTTTTT. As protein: CASSFLAGGELFF.

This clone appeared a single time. CDR3: CASSEAFGVGADRYEQYF. DNA of the CDR3: TGTGCCAGCAGTGAAGCGTTTGGTGTGGGCGCCGACCGTTACGAGCAGTACTTC. This chain connects TRBV6-1 to TRBJ2-7; the D is unclear. V lost 0 bases to trimming and J lost 4 bases, with 22 bases between them. The CDR3 totals 18 residues. Germline loops: CDR1 MNHNS, CDR2 SASEGT.